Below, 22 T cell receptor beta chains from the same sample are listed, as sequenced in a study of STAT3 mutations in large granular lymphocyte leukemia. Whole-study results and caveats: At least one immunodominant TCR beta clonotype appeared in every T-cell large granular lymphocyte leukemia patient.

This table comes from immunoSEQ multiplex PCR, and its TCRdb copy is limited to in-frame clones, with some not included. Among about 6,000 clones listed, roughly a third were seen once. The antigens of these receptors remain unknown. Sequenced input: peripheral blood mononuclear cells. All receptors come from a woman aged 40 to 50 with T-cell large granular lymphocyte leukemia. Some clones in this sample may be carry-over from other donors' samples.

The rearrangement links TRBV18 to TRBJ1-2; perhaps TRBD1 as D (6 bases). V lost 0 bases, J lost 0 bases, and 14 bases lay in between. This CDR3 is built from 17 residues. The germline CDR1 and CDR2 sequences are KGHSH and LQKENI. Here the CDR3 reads CASSPPSGAAANYGYTF. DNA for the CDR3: TGTGCCAGCTCACCACCGTCGGGGGCCGCGGCTAACTATGGCTACACCTTC.

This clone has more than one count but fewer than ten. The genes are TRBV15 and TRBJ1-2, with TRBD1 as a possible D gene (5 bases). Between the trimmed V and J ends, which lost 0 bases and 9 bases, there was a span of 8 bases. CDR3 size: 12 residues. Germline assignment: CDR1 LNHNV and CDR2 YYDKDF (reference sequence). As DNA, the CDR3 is TGTGCCACCAGCAGAGATCAGGGCAGCTACACCTTC. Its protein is CATSRDQGSYTF.

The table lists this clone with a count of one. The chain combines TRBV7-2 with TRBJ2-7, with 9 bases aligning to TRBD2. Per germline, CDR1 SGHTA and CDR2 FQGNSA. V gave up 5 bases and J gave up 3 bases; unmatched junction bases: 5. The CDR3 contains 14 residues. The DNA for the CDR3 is TGTGCCAGCAGCCCTAGCGGGACCGTCTACGAGCAGTACTTC. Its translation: CASSPSGTVYEQYF.

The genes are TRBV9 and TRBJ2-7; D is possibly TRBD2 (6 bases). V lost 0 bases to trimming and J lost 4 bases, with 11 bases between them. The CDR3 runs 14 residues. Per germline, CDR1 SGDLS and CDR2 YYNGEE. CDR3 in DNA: TGTGCCAGCAGCGTAGGGCGGGGAAAATACGAGCAGTACTTC. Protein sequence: CASSVGRGKYEQYF.

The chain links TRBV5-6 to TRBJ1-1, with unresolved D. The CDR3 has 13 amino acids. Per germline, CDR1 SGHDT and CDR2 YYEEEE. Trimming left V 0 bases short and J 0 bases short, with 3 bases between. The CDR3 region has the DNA TGTGCCAGCAGCTTGGATTTGAACACTGAAGCTTTCTTT. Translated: CASSLDLNTEAFF.

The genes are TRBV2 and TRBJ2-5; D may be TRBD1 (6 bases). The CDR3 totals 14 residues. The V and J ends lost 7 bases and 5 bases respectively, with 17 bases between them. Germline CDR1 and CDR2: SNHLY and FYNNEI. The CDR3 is CASNPSVTGETQYF. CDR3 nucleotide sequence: TGTGCCAGCAACCCTTCCGTGACAGGCGAGACCCAGTACTTC. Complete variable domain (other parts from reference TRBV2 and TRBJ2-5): EPEVTQTPSHQVTQMGQEVILRCVPISNHLYFYWYRQILGQKVEFLVSFYNNEISEKSEIFDDQFSVERPDGSNFTLKIRSTKLEDSAMYFCASNPSVTGETQYFGPGTRLLVL.

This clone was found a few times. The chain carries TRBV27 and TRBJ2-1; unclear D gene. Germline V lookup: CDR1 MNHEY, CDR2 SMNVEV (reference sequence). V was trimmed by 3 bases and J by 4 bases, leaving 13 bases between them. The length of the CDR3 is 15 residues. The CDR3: CASSFSANRYNEQFF. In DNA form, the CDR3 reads TGTGCCAGCAGTTTTTCGGCTAACCGGTACAATGAGCAGTTCTTC.

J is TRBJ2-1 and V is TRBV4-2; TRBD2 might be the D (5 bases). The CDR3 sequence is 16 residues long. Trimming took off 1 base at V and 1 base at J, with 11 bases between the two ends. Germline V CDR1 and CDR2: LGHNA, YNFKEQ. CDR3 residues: CASSQGFGKSYNEQFF. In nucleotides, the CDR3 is TGTGCCAGCAGCCAAGGGTTCGGGAAATCCTACAATGAGCAGTTCTTC.

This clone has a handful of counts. CDR3 nucleotides: TGTGCCAGCAGCTTCGGGACTAGCTGGGAGCAGTACTTC. Translated: CASSFGTSWEQYF. The V gene is TRBV7-6, the J gene TRBJ2-7; 9 positions agree with TRBD2. V lost 3 bases to trimming and J lost 7 bases; unmatched junction nucleotides: 4. This CDR3 has 13 residues. Germline lookup yields CDR1 SGHVS and CDR2 FNYEAQ.

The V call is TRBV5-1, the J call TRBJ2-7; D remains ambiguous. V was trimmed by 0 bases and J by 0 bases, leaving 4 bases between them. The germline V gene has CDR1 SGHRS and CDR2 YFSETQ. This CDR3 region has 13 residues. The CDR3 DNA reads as TGCGCCAGCAGCTTGGGGTACTCCTACGAGCAGTACTTC. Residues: CASSLGYSYEQYF.

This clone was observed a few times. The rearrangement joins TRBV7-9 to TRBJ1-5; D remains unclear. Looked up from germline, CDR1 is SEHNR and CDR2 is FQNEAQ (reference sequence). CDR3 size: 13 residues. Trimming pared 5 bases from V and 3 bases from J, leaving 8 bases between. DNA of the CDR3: TGTGCCAGCAGCATCGCTGCCAATCAGCCCCAGCATTTT. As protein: CASSIAANQPQHF.

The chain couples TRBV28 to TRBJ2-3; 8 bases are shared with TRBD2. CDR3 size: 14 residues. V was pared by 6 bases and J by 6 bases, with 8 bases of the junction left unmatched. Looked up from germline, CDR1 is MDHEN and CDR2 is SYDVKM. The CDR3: CASRIAGKWDTQYF. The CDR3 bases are TGTGCCAGCAGGATAGCGGGAAAGTGGGATACGCAGTATTTT.

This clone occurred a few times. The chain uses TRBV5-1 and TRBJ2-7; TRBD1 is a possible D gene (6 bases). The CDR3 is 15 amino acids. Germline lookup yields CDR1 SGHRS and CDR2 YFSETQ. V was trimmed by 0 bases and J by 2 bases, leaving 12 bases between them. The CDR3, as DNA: TGCGCCAGCAGCTTGGGGGCAGGGGTCCCCTACGAGCAGTACTTC. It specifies CASSLGAGVPYEQYF.

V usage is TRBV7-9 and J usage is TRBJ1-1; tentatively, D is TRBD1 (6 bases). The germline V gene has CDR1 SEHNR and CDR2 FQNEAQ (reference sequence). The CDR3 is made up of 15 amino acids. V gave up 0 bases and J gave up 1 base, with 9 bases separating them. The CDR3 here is CASSLAQTGNTEAFF. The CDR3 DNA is TGTGCCAGCAGCTTAGCCCAGACAGGGAACACTGAAGCTTTCTTT.

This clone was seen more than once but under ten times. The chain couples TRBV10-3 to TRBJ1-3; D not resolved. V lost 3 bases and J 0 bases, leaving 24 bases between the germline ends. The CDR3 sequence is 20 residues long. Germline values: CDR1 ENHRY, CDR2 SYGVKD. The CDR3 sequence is CAISEPHKALLDLSGNTIYF. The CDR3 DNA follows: TGTGCCATCAGTGAACCTCACAAGGCCCTCCTAGACCTCTCTGGAAACACCATATATTTT.

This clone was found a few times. The CDR3 protein is CSLRQGGSTEAFF. The CDR3 bases are TGCAGCCTCCGCCAGGGGGGGAGCACTGAAGCTTTCTTT. The chain is built from TRBV29-1 and TRBJ1-1; 7 positions agree with TRBD1. Germline CDR1 is SQVTM and CDR2 is ANQGSEA. Unmatched junction bases numbered 10, after V lost 8 bases and J lost 4 bases. There are 13 residues in the CDR3.

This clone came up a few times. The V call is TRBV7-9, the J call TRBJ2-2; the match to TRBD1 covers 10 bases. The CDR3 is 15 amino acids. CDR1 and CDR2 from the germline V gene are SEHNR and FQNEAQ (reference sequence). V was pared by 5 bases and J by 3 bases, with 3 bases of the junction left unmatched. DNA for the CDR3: TGTGCCAGCAGCCCCGGGACAGGGGACACCGGGGAGCTGTTTTTT. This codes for CASSPGTGDTGELFF.

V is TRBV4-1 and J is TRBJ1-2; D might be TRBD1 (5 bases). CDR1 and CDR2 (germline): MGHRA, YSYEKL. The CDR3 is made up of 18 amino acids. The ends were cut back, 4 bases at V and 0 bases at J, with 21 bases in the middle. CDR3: CASSPFPGRALANYGYTF. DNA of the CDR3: TGCGCCAGCAGCCCCTTTCCGGGACGGGCCCTAGCTAACTATGGCTACACCTTC.

The CDR3 DNA sequence: TGTGCCACCAGGGACAGGCGTCCCTACAATGAGCAGTTCTTC. It is translated as CATRDRRPYNEQFF. The J gene is TRBJ2-1, the V gene TRBV6-5; 8 nucleotides match TRBD1. The CDR3 has 14 amino acids. V lost 10 bases to trimming and J lost 2 bases; unmatched junction nucleotides: 7. In germline, CDR1 is MNHEY, CDR2 SVGAGI.

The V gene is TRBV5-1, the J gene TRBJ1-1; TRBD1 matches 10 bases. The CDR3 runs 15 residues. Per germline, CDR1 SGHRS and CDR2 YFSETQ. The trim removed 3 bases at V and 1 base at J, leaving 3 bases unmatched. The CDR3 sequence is CASSSGQGTNTEAFF. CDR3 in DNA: TGCGCCAGCAGCTCGGGACAGGGGACGAACACTGAAGCTTTCTTT.

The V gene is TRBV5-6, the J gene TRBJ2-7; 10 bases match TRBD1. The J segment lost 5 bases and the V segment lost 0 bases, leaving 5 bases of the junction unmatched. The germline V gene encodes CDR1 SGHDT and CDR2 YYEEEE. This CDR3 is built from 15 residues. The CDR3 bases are TGTGCCAGCAGCTTGGTGGGACAGGGGTTCCACGAGCAGTACTTC. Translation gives CASSLVGQGFHEQYF. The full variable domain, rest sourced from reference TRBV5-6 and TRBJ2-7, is DAGVTQSPTHLIKTRGQQVTLRCSPKSGHDTVSWYQQALGQGPQFIFQYYEEEERQRGNFPDRFSGHQFPNYSSELNVNALLLGDSALYLCASSLVGQGFHEQYFGPGTRLTVT.

Written as DNA, the CDR3 is TGTGCCAGCAGCGCACTTGACAGTAACTATGGCTACACCTTC. Translation gives CASSALDSNYGYTF. The gene calls are TRBV11-1 and TRBJ1-2; tentative D call: TRBD1 (5 bases). Germline CDR1 is SGHAT and CDR2 is FQDESV (reference sequence). The CDR3 contains 14 residues. Between the trimmed V and J ends, which lost 5 bases and 1 base, there was a span of 11 bases.